This T cell receptor beta chain was documented in a study of PD-1 blockade in classical Hodgkin lymphoma. Whole-study results and caveats: The study reported lower baseline TCR diversity in newly diagnosed patients than in healthy donors. The diversity seen at baseline in complete responders resembled that of newly diagnosed patients.

Germline CDR1 reads SGHTA; CDR2 reads FQGTGA. The CDR3 is 17 residues long. V gave up 9 bases and J gave up 1 base; unmatched junction bases: 17. Described time point: cycle 4 day 1 (C4D1), after less than 7 weeks of nivolumab. Autologous stem cell transplantation was followed by relapse in every patient, and brentuximab vedotin exposure varied. From thawed PBMCs, CD4+ T cells were purified using magnetic negative selection. The patients, who had relapsed/refractory classical Hodgkin lymphoma, achieved best responses of complete response, partial response or progressive disease. The assay was immunoSEQ multiplex PCR, and TCRdb's table has in-frame clones only and misses some. The data show 15,000 to 20,000 clones, around 78% seen once. Remarks on this clone: Antigen: not known.

The specimen was CD4+ T cells from blood, collected before the fourth cycle of nivolumab. The sequence came from a human donor with classical Hodgkin lymphoma. V usage is TRBV7-3 and J usage is TRBJ2-7; 8 bases align to TRBD1. CDR3 region: CARIDRGGLATSYEQYF. CDR3 in DNA: TGTGCCAGAATCGACAGGGGCGGGTTGGCGACGTCCTACGAGCAGTACTTC. Full variable domain (remainder filled in from reference TRBV7-3 and TRBJ2-7): GAGVSQTPSNKVTEKGKYVELRCDPISGHTALYWYRQSLGQGPEFLIYFQGTGAADDSGLPNDRFFAVRPEGSVSTLKIQRTERGDSAVYLCARIDRGGLATSYEQYFGPGTRLTVT.